Listed here is a single TCR beta chain. Its target is unknown. CDR3 size: 18 residues. The junction had 16 bases not matched to a gene; V was cut back by 4 bases and J by 7 bases. Per germline, CDR1 SGHDT and CDR2 YYEEEE. This sample is part of a study of T cell responses to AZD1222 COVID-19 vaccine. Study-level points and caveats: Spike-specific TCRs gained breadth and depth after people received two AZD1222 doses. Just a handful of people given AZD1222 tested seropositive at baseline.

The assay was immunoSEQ multiplex PCR, and TCRdb's table has in-frame clones only and misses some. The sample carries roughly 49,000 clones, about 87% recorded once. This chain links TRBV5-6 with TRBJ2-1; 11 bases align to TRBD2. The source of this sequence is an adult who received the AZD1222 COVID-19 vaccine. Sequencing used peripheral blood, obtained 28 days after the second AZD1222 dose. CDR3 protein: CASSDILAGEGPFNEQFF. The CDR3 nucleotides read TGTGCCAGCAGCGACATACTAGCGGGAGAGGGGCCGTTTAATGAGCAGTTCTTC.